The source of this TCR beta chain is a study of T cell repertoires in cytomegalovirus infection. Turning to the study itself: The authors relied on CMV epitopes, both recently identified HLA-C-restricted and well-studied HLA-B-restricted. Public TCR beta signature analysis indicated the presence of both CMV infection and matching HLA type.

TCRdb re-called the reads through MiXCR, storing one row per CDR3 protein. The table has about 160,000 distinct CDR3 sequences, about 20% seen once. Points from the study as a whole: HLA-C-restricted CMV-specific TCR beta clonotypes were dominant in the ex vivo response.

Details on this clonotype: Antigen specificity is unknown.

V trimming: 0 bases; J trimming: 6 bases; junction bases outside the gene matches: 5. The CDR3 consists of 16 residues. The germline V gene has CDR1 SGHAT and CDR2 FQNNGV. V gene TRBV11-2 combines with J gene TRBJ2-1, with 10 bases identical to TRBD2. The TCR comes from a human donor in good health (CMV status not recorded). Some clones in this sample may be carry-over from other donors' samples. This material consisted of CD8+ T cells from cultured PBMCs, taken from culture after CMV antigen stimulation. CDR3: CASSLEAGGMSNEQFF. For the CDR3, the DNA is TGTGCCAGCAGCTTAGAAGCGGGAGGGATGTCCAATGAGCAGTTCTTC.